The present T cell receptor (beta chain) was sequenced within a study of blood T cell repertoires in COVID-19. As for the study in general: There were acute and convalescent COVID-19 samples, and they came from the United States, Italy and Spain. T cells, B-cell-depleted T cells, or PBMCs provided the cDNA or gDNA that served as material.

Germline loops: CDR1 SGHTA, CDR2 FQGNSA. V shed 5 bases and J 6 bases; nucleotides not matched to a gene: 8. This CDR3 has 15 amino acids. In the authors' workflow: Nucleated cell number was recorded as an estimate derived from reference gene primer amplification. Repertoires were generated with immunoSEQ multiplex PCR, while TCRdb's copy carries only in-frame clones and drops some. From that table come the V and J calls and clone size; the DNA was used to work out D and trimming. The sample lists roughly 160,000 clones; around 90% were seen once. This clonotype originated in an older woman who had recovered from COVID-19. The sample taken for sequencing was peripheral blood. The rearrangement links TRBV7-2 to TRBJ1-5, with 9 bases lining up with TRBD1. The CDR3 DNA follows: TGTGCCAGCAGCCGTACCGGGACAGGGTCTCAGCCCCAGCATTTT. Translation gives CASSRTGTGSQPQHF.